One and the same sample provided the 19 T cell receptor beta chains below, sequenced in a study of PD-1 blockade in classical Hodgkin lymphoma. Each patient's relapse followed autologous stem cell transplantation, and brentuximab vedotin exposure varied. TCRdb's copy holds only in-frame clones and misses some; the assay was immunoSEQ multiplex PCR. The profile shows under 100,000 clones, over 80% of them singletons. Source: peripheral blood mononuclear cells (PBMCs), taken at baseline. These receptors came from a human donor with classical Hodgkin lymphoma.

The CDR3 spells CASSSKTSGRPGELFF. DNA for the CDR3: TGTGCCAGTAGTTCCAAGACTAGCGGGAGGCCCGGGGAGCTGTTTTTT. The chain joins TRBV19 to TRBJ2-2; 13 bases align to TRBD2. CDR1 LNHDA and CDR2 SQIVND come from the germline V gene (reference sequence). This CDR3 spans 16 amino acids. Trimming removed 5 bases from V and 6 bases from J; junction bases left unmatched: 6.

The chain has TRBV7-8 and TRBJ2-1; perhaps TRBD2 as D (5 bases). V was pared by 2 bases and J by 1 base, with 9 bases between. The germline V gene encodes CDR1 SGHVS and CDR2 FQNEAQ. The CDR3 is 15 residues long. The CDR3 region is CASSLSGLSYNEQFF. As DNA, the CDR3 is TGTGCCAGCAGCTTAAGCGGATTATCCTACAATGAGCAGTTCTTC.

The chain joins TRBV10-3 to TRBJ2-1; maybe TRBD1 (5 bases). CDR1 is ENHRY, CDR2 SYGVKD, per germline. V was pared by 10 bases and J by 0 bases, with 13 bases between. This CDR3 region has 14 residues. The CDR3: CATQDKSSYNEQFF. The CDR3 DNA sequence: TGTGCCACCCAGGACAAGAGCTCCTACAATGAGCAGTTCTTC.

The V and J genes are TRBV27 and TRBJ2-7; D is undetermined. This CDR3 is built from 13 residues. Trimming removed 5 bases at V and 6 bases at J, with 14 bases between. Germline V lookup: CDR1 MNHEY, CDR2 SMNVEV (reference sequence). The CDR3 bases are TGTGCCAGCAGTCCTAAGGTAATAGGCGAGCAGTACTTC. This encodes CASSPKVIGEQYF.

CDR3 sequence: CASSLRGISNEQFF. In DNA, the CDR3 is TGTGCCAGCAGCTTACGAGGGATAAGCAATGAGCAGTTCTTC. This sequence joins TRBV11-2 and TRBJ2-1, with a weak D call TRBD2 (5 bases). Germline CDR1 is SGHAT and CDR2 is FQNNGV. This CDR3 has 14 residues. V dropped 2 bases and J dropped 6 bases, with 11 bases sitting between them.

The genes are TRBV10-3 and TRBJ2-5; D is possibly TRBD1 or TRBD2 (5 bases each). The V end was cut by 6 bases, the J end by 1 base, with 9 bases between. In germline, CDR1 is ENHRY, CDR2 SYGVKD. The CDR3 contains 13 residues. CDR3 residues: CAISGDVQETQYF. CDR3 DNA: TGTGCCATCAGCGGGGACGTCCAAGAGACCCAGTACTTC.

The rearrangement links TRBV30 to TRBJ2-1, with D possibly matching TRBD2 (5 bases). This CDR3 spans 11 amino acids. Per germline, CDR1 GTSNPN and CDR2 SVGIG (reference sequence). The V end was cut by 5 bases, the J end by 9 bases, with 11 bases between. The CDR3 bases are TGTGCCTGGGGACTCGGTGGTGAGCAGTTCTTC. Translation gives CAWGLGGEQFF. Drawing the rest from reference TRBV30 and TRBJ2-1, the complete variable domain is SQTIHQWPATLVQPVGSPLSLECTVEGTSNPNLYWYRQAAGRGLQLLFYSVGIGQISSEVPQNLSASRPQDRQFILSSKKLLLSDSGFYLCAWGLGGEQFFGPGTRLTVL.

The chain has TRBV7-2 and TRBJ2-7, with 7 bases identical to TRBD2. The V gene end was trimmed by 5 bases and the J gene end by 6 bases; junction bases not matched to a gene: 16. CDR1 and CDR2 (germline): SGHTA, FQGNSA. The length of the CDR3 is 16 residues. The DNA for the CDR3 is TGTGCCAGCAGCCGAGACCCTCGGGGAGGGCCAGGCGAGCAGTACTTC. Encoded protein: CASSRDPRGGPGEQYF.

This chain joins TRBV30 and TRBJ2-5; TRBD1 is a possible D gene (8 bases). CDR3 length: 14 residues. Germline V lookup: CDR1 GTSNPN, CDR2 SVGIG (reference sequence). Trimming removed 4 bases at V and 5 bases at J, with 17 bases between. CDR3 nucleotides: TGTGCCTGGACCGTAGGACAGGGAGGGGAGACCCAGTACTTC. This encodes CAWTVGQGGETQYF.

The chain recombines TRBV11-3 with TRBJ2-1, with D possibly TRBD1 on 6 matching bases. Germline V lookup: CDR1 SGHNT, CDR2 YENEEA. The V gene lost 1 base and the J gene lost 9 bases, with 16 bases spanning the gap. The CDR3 is made up of 15 amino acids. The CDR3 DNA reads TGTGCCAGCAGCTTAGTGCCAGGGGCCTCGGGTGAGCAGTTCTTC. This encodes CASSLVPGASGEQFF.

The CDR3 DNA reads TGCAGCGAACAGACAGGGGCTAGCACAGATACGCAGTATTTT. Residues: CSEQTGASTDTQYF. This chain uses TRBV29-1 with TRBJ2-3; 8 nucleotides match TRBD1. CDR3 size: 14 residues. The germline CDR1 and CDR2 sequences are SQVTM and ANQGSEA. The junction had 6 bases not matched to a gene; V was cut back by 7 bases and J by 0 bases.

This chain joins TRBV7-2 and TRBJ2-1; 8 bases are a match to TRBD2. Germline V lookup: CDR1 SGHTA, CDR2 FQGNSA. Losses at the gene ends were 5 bases for V and 9 bases for J; bases not matched to a gene: 12. CDR3 size: 15 residues. The CDR3 nucleotides read TGTGCCAGCAGCCCGATAGCGGGGAGTATAGGTGAGCAGTTCTTC. It specifies CASSPIAGSIGEQFF.

The chain carries TRBV7-3 and TRBJ2-5; TRBD1 matches 9 bases. The J call may be faulty, since TRBJ2-7 better matches the DNA end. CDR3 length: 15 residues. Germline lookup yields CDR1 SGHTA and CDR2 FQGTGA. CDR3 sequence: CASSSGTGKTYEQYF. CDR3 coding DNA: TGTGCCAGCAGCTCCGGGACAGGGAAGACCTACGAGCAGTACTTC.

By share, this clone counts as medium-sized. The genes are TRBV30 and TRBJ2-2, with D possibly TRBD2 on 6 matching bases. The V gene lost 2 bases and the J gene lost 5 bases, with 12 bases spanning the gap. Germline V gives CDR1 GTSNPN, CDR2 SVGIG (reference sequence). The CDR3 sequence is 14 residues long. CDR3 in amino acids: CAWSPGLQTGELFF. The CDR3 nucleotides are TGTGCCTGGAGTCCGGGACTCCAAACCGGGGAGCTGTTTTTT.

This clone was picked up one time. The CDR3 protein is CAISEREYSYNEQFF. The CDR3 nucleotides are TGTGCCATCAGTGAGCGGGAGTATTCCTACAATGAGCAGTTCTTC. This chain uses TRBV10-3 with TRBJ2-1; D perhaps matches TRBD2 (6 bases). This CDR3 region has 15 residues. Germline V gene sequence: CDR1 ENHRY, CDR2 SYGVKD. Between the trimmed V and J ends, which lost 2 bases and 1 base, there was a span of 9 bases.

The chain couples TRBV10-3 to TRBJ2-7; either TRBD1 or TRBD2 may fit D (5 bases each). V lost 3 bases and J lost 0, with 12 bases in between. The CDR3 totals 15 residues. Germline-derived CDR1 and CDR2 are ENHRY and SYGVKD. CDR3 DNA: TGTGCCATCAGTGATAGGGACGTATCCTCCTACGAGCAGTACTTC. The encoded protein is CAISDRDVSSYEQYF.

The chain recombines TRBV21-1 with TRBJ1-5; the tabulated D call, TRBD1, remains unverified against the DNA. TRBV21-1 is deemed a pseudogene. The CDR3 runs 15 residues. In nucleotides, the CDR3 is TGTGCCAGCACCGTGAAGACAGTCAGCAATCAGCCCCAGCATTTT. Translating gives CASTVKTVSNQPQHF.

The rearrangement joins TRBV14 to TRBJ2-5; unclear D gene. Germline CDR1 reads SGHDN; CDR2 reads FVKESK. V was pared by 0 bases and J by 7 bases, with 0 bases between. CDR3 length: 10 residues. CDR3 region: CASSQETQYF. The CDR3, as DNA: TGTGCCAGCAGCCAAGAGACCCAGTACTTC.

V and J are TRBV7-2 and TRBJ1-2; 9 bases are shared with TRBD1. The V gene's germline CDR1 is SGHTA and CDR2 FQGNSA. This CDR3 spans 14 amino acids. V gave up 2 bases and J gave up 6 bases; unmatched junction bases: 4. The CDR3: CASSLKQGAHGYTF. The CDR3 nucleotides are TGTGCCAGCAGCTTAAAACAGGGGGCTCATGGCTACACCTTC.